These T cell receptor beta chains were read from a single sample in a study of blood T cell repertoires in COVID-19. Clones were sequenced by immunoSEQ multiplex PCR, and TCRdb holds only the in-frame ones, with some missing. The sample shows a few hundred thousand clones, 80% to 90% of them seen only once. Sequenced material: peripheral blood. These receptors were taken from a man in his forties with acute or convalescent COVID-19. The CDR3 runs from the conserved cysteine through the conserved F or W. The D gene is left open where the match is weak. Rows give clone size only sometimes, using once, few, many, or a class for an expanded clone.

d_call	v_call	clone_size	j_call	cdr3_aa	cdr3_nt
TRBD2	TRBV13	NA	TRBJ2-3	CASSRSGGAGDTQYF	TGTGCCAGCAGCCGAAGCGGGGGGGCAGGGGATACGCAGTATTTT
NA	TRBV19	NA	TRBJ1-3	CASSNARGSSGNTIYF	TGTGCCAGTAGTAATGCCCGTGGCAGCTCTGGAAACACCATATATTTT
NA	TRBV7-2	once	TRBJ2-7	CASSLREEQYF	TGTGCCAGCAGCCTCCGGGAGGAGCAGTACTTC
TRBD1	TRBV6-5	NA	TRBJ1-2	CASSFGTASGYTF	TGTGCCAGCAGTTTCGGGACAGCCAGCGGCTACACCTTC
NA	TRBV5-1	NA	TRBJ2-2	CASSFLQGPGELFF	TGCGCCAGCAGCTTTCTCCAGGGGCCCGGGGAGCTGTTTTTT
TRBD1	TRBV25-1	NA	TRBJ1-2	CASSGTGFPSNYGYTF	TGTGCCAGCAGTGGGACAGGGTTCCCCTCTAACTATGGCTACACCTTC
TRBD1	TRBV5-5	many	TRBJ1-6	CASSTRPQGLNSPLHF	TGTGCCAGCAGTACCCGACCACAGGGGTTAAATTCACCCCTCCACTTT
TRBD1	TRBV6-5	NA	TRBJ2-1	CASSRSGGPDNEQFF	TGTGCCAGCAGCCGATCAGGGGGTCCCGACAATGAGCAGTTCTTC
NA	TRBV2	NA	TRBJ2-7	CASSASQVTPYEQYF	TGTGCCAGCAGTGCCTCCCAGGTAACCCCCTACGAGCAGTACTTC
NA	TRBV27	NA	TRBJ1-2	CASSFLERGGYTF	TGTGCCAGCAGTTTTCTTGAAAGGGGTGGCTACACCTTC
NA	TRBV7-9	NA	TRBJ2-3	CASSLGIRTPSTDTQYF	TGTGCCAGCAGCTTAGGTATCAGGACTCCTAGCACAGATACGCAGTATTTT
NA	TRBV5-1	NA	TRBJ2-3	CASSYRAPTDTQYF	TGCGCCAGCAGCTACAGGGCCCCCACAGATACGCAGTATTTT
NA	TRBV2	NA	TRBJ2-2	CASSEDKWELFF	TGTGCCAGCAGTGAAGACAAGTGGGAGCTGTTTTTT